Here is one TCR beta chain with its context. This entry is derived from a study of CD8+ T cells in alopecia areata. TCR sequencing used cDNA made by reverse transcription of extracted RNA. Assay used: immunoSEQ multiplex PCR; TCRdb lists only in-frame clones, some missing. The sample shows under 70,000 clones, around 96% of them seen only once. Lesional scalp punch biopsies and peripheral blood were collected from alopecia areata patients. The material sequenced was CD8+ T cells sorted from blood, taken at week 0. The receptor was derived from a human donor with alopecia areata.

CDR3 loop: CASSVEVAGEYNEQFF. CDR3 nucleotides: TGTGCCAGCAGCGTAGAAGTGGCGGGGGAGTACAATGAGCAGTTCTTC. The chain employs TRBV9 and TRBJ2-1; 7 positions agree with TRBD2. Germline CDR1 and CDR2: SGDLS and YYNGEE. This CDR3 has 16 amino acids. With V trimmed by 0 bases and J by 4 bases, 7 bases remained unmatched.